The present entry profiles one T cell receptor (beta chain) with its context. This entry belongs to a study of blood T cell repertoires in COVID-19. Whole-study context: Some COVID-19 samples were acute and others convalescent; all came from the United States, Italy and Spain. T cells, B-cell-depleted T cells, or PBMCs provided the cDNA or gDNA that served as material.

Per the germline V gene, CDR1 is MNHEY and CDR2 is SVGAGI. The CDR3 runs to 15 residues. The V gene end was trimmed by 10 bases and the J gene end by 7 bases; junction bases not matched to a gene: 16. Original processing notes: Reference gene primers were amplified, and this amplification served to estimate nucleated cell counts. TCRdb keeps only in-frame clones here, not all; method: immunoSEQ multiplex PCR. From that table come the V and J calls and clone size; the DNA was used to work out D and trimming. The table lists 50,000 to 65,000 clones, approximately 81% of them singletons, with roughly 5.1% in the top ten.

The sequence came from a middle-aged man with active COVID-19. Material: peripheral blood. The chain is built from TRBV6-5 and TRBJ2-5; TRBD1 agrees at 9 bases. The CDR3 coding sequence is TGTGCCACGGGAAGGTGGGACAGGGCCCTAGGGACCCAGTACTTC. Its protein is CATGRWDRALGTQYF.